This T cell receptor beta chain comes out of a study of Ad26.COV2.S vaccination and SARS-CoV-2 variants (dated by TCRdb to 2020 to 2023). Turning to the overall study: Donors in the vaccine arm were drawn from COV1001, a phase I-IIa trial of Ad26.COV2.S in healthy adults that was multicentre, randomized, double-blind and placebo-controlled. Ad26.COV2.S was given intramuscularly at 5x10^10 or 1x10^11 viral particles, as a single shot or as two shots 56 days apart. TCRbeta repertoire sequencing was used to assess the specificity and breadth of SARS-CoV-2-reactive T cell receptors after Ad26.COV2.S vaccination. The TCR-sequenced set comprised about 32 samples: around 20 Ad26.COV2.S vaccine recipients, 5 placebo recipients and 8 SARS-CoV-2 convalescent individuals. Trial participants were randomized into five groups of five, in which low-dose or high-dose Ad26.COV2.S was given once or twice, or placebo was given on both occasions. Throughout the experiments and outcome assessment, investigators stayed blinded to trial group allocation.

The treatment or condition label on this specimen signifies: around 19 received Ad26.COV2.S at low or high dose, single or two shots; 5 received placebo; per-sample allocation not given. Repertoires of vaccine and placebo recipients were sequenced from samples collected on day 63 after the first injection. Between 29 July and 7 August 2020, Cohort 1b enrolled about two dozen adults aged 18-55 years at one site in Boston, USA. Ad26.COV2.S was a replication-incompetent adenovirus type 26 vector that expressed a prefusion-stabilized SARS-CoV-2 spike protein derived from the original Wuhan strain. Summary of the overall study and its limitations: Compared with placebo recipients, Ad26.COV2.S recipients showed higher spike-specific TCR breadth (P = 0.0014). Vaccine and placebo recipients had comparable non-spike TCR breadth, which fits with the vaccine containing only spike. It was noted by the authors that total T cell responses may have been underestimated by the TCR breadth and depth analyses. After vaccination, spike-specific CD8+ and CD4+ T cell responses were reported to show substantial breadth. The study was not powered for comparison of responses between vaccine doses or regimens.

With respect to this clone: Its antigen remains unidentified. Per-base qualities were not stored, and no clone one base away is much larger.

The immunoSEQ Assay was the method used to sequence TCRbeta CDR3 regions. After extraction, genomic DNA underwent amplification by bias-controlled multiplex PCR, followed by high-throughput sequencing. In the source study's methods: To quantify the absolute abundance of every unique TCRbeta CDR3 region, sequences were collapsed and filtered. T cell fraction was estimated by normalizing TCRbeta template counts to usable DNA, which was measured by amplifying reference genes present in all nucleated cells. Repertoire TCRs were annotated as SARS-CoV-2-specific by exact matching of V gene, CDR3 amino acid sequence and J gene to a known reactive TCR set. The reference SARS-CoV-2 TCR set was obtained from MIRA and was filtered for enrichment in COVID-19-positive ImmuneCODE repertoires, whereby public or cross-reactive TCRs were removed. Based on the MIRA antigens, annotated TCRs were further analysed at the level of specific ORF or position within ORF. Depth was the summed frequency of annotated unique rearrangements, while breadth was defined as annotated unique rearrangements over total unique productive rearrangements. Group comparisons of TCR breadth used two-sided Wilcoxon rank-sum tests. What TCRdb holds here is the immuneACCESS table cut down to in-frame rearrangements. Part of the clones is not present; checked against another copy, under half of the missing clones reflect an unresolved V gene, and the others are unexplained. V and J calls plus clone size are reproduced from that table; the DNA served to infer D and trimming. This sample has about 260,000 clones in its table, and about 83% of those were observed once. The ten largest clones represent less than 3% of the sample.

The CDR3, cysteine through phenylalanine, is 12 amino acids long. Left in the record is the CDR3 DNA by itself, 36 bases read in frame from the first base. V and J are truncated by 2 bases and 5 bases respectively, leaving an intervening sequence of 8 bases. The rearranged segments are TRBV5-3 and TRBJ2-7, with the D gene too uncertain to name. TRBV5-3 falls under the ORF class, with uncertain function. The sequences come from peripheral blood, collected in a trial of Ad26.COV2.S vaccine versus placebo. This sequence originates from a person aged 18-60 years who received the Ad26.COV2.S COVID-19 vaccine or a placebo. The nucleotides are TGTGCCAGAAGCTTTGTCTGCCACGAGCAGTACTTC. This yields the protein CARSFVCHEQYF.